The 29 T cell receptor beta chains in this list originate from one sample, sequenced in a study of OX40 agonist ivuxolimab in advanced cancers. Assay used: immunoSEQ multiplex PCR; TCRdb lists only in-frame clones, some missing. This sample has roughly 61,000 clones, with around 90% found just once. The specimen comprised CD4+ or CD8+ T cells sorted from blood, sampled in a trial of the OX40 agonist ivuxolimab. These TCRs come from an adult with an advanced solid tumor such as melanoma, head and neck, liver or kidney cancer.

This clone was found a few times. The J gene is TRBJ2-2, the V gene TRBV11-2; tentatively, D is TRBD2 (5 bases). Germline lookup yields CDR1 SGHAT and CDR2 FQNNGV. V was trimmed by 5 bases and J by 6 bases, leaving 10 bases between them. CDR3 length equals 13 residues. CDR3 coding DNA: TGTGCCAGCAGCCGCGGGTTCGCCGGGGAGCTGTTTTTT. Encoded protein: CASSRGFAGELFF.

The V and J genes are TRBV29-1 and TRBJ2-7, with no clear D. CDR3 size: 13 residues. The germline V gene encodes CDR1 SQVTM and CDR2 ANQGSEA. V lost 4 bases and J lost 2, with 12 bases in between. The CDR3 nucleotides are TGCAGCGTTGTAGGAGACGGAGCCTACGAGCAGTACTTC. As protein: CSVVGDGAYEQYF.

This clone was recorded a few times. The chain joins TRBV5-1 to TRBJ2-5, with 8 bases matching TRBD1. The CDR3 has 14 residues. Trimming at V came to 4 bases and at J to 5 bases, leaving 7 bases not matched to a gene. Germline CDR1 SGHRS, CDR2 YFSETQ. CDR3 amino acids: CASSISRGRETQYF. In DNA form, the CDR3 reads TGCGCCAGCAGCATATCCAGGGGGCGTGAGACCCAGTACTTC.

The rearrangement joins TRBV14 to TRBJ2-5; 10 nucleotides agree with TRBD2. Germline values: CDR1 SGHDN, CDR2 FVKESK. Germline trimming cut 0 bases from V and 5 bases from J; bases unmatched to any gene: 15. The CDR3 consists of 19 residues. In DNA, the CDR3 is TGTGCCAGCAGCCAAGAATCGCTAGCGGGAGAGGCTTTTGGGGAGACCCAGTACTTC. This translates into CASSQESLAGEAFGETQYF.

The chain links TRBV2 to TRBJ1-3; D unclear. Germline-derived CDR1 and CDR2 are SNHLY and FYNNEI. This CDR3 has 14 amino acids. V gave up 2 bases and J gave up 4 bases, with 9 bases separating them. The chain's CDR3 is CASSESRNGNTIYF. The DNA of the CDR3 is TGTGCCAGCAGTGAAAGCCGCAACGGAAACACCATATATTTT.

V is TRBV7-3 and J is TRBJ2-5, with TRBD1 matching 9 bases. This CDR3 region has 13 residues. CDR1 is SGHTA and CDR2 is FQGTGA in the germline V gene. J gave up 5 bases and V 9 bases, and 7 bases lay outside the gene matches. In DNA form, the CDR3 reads TGTGCCAGGGTTACAGGGGGCGACGAGACCCAGTACTTC. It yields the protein CARVTGGDETQYF.

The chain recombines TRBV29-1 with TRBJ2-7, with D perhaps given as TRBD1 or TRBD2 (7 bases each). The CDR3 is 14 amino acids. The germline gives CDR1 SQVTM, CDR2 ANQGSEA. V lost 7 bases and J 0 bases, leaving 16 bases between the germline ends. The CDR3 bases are TGCAGCGCCGGGGGAGGGGGCGCCTCCTACGAGCAGTACTTC. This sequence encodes CSAGGGGASYEQYF.

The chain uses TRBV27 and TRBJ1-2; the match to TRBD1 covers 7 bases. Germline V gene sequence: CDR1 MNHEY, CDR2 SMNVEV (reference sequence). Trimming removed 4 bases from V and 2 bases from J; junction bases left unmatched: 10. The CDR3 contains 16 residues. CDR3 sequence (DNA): TGTGCCAGCAGTTCGCTACGACAGGGTATCAACTATGGCTACACCTTC. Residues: CASSSLRQGINYGYTF.

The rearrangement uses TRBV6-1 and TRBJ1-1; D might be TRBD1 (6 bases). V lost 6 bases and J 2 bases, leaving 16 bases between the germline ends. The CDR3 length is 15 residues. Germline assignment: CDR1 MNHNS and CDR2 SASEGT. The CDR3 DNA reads TGTGCCAGCAGGAAGACCGGGACACCCAACACTGAAGCTTTCTTT. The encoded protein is CASRKTGTPNTEAFF.

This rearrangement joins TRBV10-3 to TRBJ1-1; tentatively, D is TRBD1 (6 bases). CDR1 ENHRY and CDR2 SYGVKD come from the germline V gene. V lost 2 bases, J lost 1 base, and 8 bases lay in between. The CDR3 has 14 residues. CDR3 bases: TGTGCCATCAGTGAGAGGACAGAGAACACTGAAGCTTTCTTT. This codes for CAISERTENTEAFF.

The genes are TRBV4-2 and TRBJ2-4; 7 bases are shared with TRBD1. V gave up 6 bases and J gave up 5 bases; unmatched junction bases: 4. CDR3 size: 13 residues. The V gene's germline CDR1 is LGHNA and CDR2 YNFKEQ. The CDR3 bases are TGTGCCAGCAGTACCGGGACAGAAAACATTCAGTACTTC. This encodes CASSTGTENIQYF.

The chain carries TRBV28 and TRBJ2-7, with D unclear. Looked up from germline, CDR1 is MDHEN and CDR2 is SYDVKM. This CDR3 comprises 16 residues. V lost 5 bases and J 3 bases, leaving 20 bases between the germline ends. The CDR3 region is CASSEVGRLRVYEQYF. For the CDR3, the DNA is TGTGCCAGCAGTGAAGTCGGACGTCTAAGGGTCTACGAGCAGTACTTC. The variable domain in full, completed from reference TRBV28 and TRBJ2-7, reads DVKVTQSSRYLVKRTGEKVFLECVQDMDHENMFWYRQDPGLGLRLIYFSYDVKMKEKGDIPEGYSVSREKKERFSLILESASTNQTSMYLCASSEVGRLRVYEQYFGPGTRLTVT.

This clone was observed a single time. This CDR3 reads CASSPGTAGNTIYF. CDR3 sequence (DNA): TGTGCCAGCAGCCCGGGGACAGCTGGAAACACCATATATTTT. The chain joins TRBV7-9 to TRBJ1-3, with TRBD1 matching 7 bases. This CDR3 is built from 14 residues. Trimming at V came to 5 bases and at J to 2 bases, leaving 3 bases not matched to a gene. Germline CDR1 is SEHNR and CDR2 is FQNEAQ (reference sequence).

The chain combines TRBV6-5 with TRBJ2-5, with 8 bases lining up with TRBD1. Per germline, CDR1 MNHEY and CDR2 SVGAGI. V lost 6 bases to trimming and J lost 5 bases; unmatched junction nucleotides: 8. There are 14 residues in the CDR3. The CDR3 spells CASRNPGQEETQYF. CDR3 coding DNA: TGTGCCAGCAGAAATCCGGGACAGGAGGAGACCCAGTACTTC.

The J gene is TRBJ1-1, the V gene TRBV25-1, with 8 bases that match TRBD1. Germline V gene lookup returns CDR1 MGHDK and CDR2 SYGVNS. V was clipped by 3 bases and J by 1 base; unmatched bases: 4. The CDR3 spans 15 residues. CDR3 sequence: CASSDSGTGNTEAFF. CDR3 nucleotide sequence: TGTGCCAGCAGTGACTCCGGGACAGGGAACACTGAAGCTTTCTTT.

CDR3 in amino acids: CASSENRDQPQHF. The CDR3 DNA follows: TGTGCCAGCAGTGAAAACAGGGATCAGCCCCAGCATTTT. The J gene is TRBJ1-5, the V gene TRBV6-1, with D perhaps TRBD1 (6 bases). The CDR3 runs 13 residues. V was pared by 2 bases and J by 5 bases, with 7 bases between. Germline CDR1 reads MNHNS; CDR2 reads SASEGT.

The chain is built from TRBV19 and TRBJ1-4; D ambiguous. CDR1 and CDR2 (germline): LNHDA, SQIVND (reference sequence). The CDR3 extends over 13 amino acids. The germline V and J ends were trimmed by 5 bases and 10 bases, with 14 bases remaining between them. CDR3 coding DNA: TGTGCCAGTAGTGTTGAACAGACGGGAAAACTGTTTTTT. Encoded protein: CASSVEQTGKLFF. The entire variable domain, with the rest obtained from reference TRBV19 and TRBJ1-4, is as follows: DGGITQSPKYLFRKEGQNVTLSCEQNLNHDAMYWYRQDPGQGLRLIYYSQIVNDFQKGDIAEGYSVSREKKESFPLTVTSAQKNPTAFYLCASSVEQTGKLFFGSGTQLSVL.

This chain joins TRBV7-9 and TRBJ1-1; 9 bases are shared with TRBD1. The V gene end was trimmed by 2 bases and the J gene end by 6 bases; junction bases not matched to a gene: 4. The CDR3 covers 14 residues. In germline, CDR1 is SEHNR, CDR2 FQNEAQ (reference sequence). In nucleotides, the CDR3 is TGTGCCAGCAGCTTATCGGGACAGGGTTCTGAAGCTTTCTTT. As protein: CASSLSGQGSEAFF.

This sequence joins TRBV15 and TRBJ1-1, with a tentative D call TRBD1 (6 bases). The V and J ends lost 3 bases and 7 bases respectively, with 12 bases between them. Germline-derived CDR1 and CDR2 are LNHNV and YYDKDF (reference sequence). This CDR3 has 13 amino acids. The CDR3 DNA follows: TGTGCCACCAGCAGGGAGGACAGTTATGAAGCTTTCTTT. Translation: CATSREDSYEAFF.

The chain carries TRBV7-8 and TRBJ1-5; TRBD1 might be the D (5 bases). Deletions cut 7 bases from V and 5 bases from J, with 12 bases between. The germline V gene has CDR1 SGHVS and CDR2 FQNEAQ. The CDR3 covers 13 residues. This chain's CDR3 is CASKQEPHQPQHF. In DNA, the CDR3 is TGTGCCAGCAAACAGGAGCCACATCAGCCCCAGCATTTT.

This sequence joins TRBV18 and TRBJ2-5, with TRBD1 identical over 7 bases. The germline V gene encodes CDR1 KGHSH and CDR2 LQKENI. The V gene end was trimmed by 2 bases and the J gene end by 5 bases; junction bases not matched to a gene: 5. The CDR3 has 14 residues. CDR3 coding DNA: TGTGCCAGCTCACCAGAAGGGGGCGGGGAGACCCAGTACTTC. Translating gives CASSPEGGGETQYF.

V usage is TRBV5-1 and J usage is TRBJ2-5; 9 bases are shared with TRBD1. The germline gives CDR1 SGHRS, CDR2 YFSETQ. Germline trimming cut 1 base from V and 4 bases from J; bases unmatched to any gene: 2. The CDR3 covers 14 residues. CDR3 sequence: CASSLTGGGETQYF. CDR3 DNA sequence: TGCGCCAGCAGCTTGACAGGGGGCGGAGAGACCCAGTACTTC.

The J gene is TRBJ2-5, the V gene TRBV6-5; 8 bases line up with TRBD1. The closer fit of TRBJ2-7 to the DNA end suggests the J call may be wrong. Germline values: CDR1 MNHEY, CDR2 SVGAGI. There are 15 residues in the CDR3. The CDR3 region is CASSYSGQESYEQYF. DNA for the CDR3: TGTGCCAGCAGTTACTCGGGACAGGAGTCCTACGAGCAGTACTTC.

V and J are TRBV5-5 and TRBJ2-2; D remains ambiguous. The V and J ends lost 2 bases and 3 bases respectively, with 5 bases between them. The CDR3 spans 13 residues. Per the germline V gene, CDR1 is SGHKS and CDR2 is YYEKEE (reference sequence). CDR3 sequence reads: CASSLLHTGELFF. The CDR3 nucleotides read TGTGCCAGCAGCTTACTGCACACCGGGGAGCTGTTTTTT.

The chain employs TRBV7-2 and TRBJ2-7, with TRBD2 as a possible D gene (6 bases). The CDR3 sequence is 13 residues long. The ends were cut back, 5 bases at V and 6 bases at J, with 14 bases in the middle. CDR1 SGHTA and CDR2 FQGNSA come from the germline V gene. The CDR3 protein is CASSPQGGLEQYF. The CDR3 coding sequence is TGTGCCAGCAGCCCCCAGGGAGGTCTCGAGCAGTACTTC.

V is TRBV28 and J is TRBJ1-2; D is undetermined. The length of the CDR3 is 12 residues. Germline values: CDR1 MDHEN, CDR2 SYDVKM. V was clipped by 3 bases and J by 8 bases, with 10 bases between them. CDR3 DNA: TGTGCCAGCAGTTTGGCGGGGATAGGCTACACCTTC. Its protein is CASSLAGIGYTF.

The chain's CDR3 is CASSVGVNTEAFF. The CDR3 bases are TGTGCCAGCAGTGTCGGGGTTAACACTGAAGCTTTCTTT. V and J are TRBV2 and TRBJ1-1; D is undetermined. CDR1 SNHLY and CDR2 FYNNEI come from the germline V gene. Trimming removed 4 bases at V and 2 bases at J, with 8 bases between. This CDR3 region has 13 residues.

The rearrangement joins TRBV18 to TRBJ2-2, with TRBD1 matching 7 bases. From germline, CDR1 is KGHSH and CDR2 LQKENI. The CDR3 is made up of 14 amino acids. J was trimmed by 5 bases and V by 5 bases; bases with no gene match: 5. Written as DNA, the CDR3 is TGTGCCAGCTCAGGACAGGAGAGGACCGGGGAGCTGTTTTTT. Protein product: CASSGQERTGELFF. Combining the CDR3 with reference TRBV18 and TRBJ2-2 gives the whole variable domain NAGVMQNPRHLVRRRGQEARLRCSPMKGHSHVYWYRQLPEEGLKFMVYLQKENIIDESGMPKERFSAEFPKEGPSILRIQQVVRGDSAAYFCASSGQERTGELFFGEGSRLTVL.

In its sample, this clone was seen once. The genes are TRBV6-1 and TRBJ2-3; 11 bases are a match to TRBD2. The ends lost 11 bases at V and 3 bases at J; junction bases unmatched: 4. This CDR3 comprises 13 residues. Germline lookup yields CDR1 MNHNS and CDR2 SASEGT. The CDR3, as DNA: TGTGCCGGTAGCGGGAGGGGAACAGATACGCAGTATTTT. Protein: CAGSGRGTDTQYF.